Reported below is one T cell receptor (beta chain). This specimen belongs to a study of technical replicates of blood from a handful of donors. The assay was immunoSEQ multiplex PCR, and TCRdb's table has in-frame clones only and misses some. Among about 76,000 clones listed, approximately 94% were seen once. The receptor was derived from a human donor in good health. The material sequenced was T cells isolated from PBMCs.

The CDR3 nucleotides read TGCGCCAGTGGGGGCTGGGGAGGCTACACCTTC. Residues: CASGGWGGYTF. The genes are TRBV10-1 and TRBJ1-2, with D tentatively TRBD1 (6 bases). CDR1 and CDR2 from the germline V gene are WNHNN and SYGVQD (reference sequence). V was shortened by 9 bases and J by 8 bases, with 13 bases between the two germline ends. There are 11 residues in the CDR3.